What follows is one T cell receptor beta chain and its context. The antigen remains unidentified. This specimen belongs to a study of Ad26.COV2.S vaccination and SARS-CoV-2 variants. Study information: A participant enrolled in the COV1001 Ad26.COV2.S trial arm provided the sample. Each vaccinee took Ad26.COV2.S intramuscularly, once or twice 56 days apart.

Study-wide findings and caveats: Spike-specific TCR breadth was greater in vaccine than placebo recipients.

The CDR3 is 16 residues long. The germline CDR1 and CDR2 sequences are SGHKS and YYEKEE (reference sequence). V shed 0 bases and J shed 1 base, with 13 bases lying between them. The method was immunoSEQ multiplex PCR; TCRdb's version includes in-frame clones alone and lacks a portion of them. The table shows under 550,000 clones, with 80% to 95% occurring only once. Treatment of the sample: roughly 20 received Ad26.COV2.S at low or high dose, single or two shots; several received placebo; per-sample allocation not given. Sampling happened 63 days after the first vaccine or placebo injection. What was given as vaccine was an Ad26 vector encoding Wuhan-strain SARS-CoV-2 spike.

The rearrangement links TRBV5-5 to TRBJ1-1, with D unclear. This material consisted of peripheral blood, taken in a trial of Ad26.COV2.S vaccine versus placebo. The receptor was derived from a person aged 18 to 59 who received the Ad26.COV2.S COVID-19 vaccine or a placebo. The CDR3 region has the DNA TGTGCCAGCAGCTTGGGTCTGGAGGCGGGGAACACTGAAGCTTTCTTT. Translated: CASSLGLEAGNTEAFF.